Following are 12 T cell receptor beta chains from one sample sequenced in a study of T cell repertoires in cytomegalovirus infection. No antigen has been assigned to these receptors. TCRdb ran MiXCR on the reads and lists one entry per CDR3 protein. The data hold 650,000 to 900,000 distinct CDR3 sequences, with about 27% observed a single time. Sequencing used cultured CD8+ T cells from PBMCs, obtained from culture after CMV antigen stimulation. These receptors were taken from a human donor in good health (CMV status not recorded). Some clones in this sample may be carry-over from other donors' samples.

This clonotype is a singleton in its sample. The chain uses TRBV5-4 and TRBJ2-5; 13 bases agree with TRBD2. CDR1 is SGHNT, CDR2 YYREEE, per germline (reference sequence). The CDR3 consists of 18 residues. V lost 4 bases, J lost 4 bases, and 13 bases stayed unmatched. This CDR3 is CASSRTSGGSKRGETQYF. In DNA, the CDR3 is TGTGCCAGCAGCCGGACTAGCGGGGGCTCCAAGAGGGGAGAGACCCAGTACTTC.

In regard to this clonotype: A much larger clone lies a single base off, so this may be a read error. The CDR3 protein is CASSLPVRGTDTQYF. CDR3 coding DNA: TGTGCCAGCAGTTTACCCGTGAGAGGCACAGATACGCAGTATTTT. The rearrangement links TRBV28 to TRBJ2-3; D gene uncertain. Germline CDR1 is MDHEN and CDR2 is SYDVKM. V was trimmed by 2 bases and J by 1 base, leaving 10 bases between them. The CDR3 spans 15 residues. The full variable domain, rest sourced from reference TRBV28 and TRBJ2-3, is DVKVTQSSRYLVKRTGEKVFLECVQDMDHENMFWYRQDPGLGLRLIYFSYDVKMKEKGDIPEGYSVSREKKERFSLILESASTNQTSMYLCASSLPVRGTDTQYFGPGTRLTVL.

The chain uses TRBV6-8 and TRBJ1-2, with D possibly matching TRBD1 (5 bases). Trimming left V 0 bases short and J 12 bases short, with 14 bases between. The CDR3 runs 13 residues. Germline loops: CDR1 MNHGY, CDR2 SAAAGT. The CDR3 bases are TGTGCCAGCAGTTACTCTACAGGTTTCGGAAACACCTTC. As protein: CASSYSTGFGNTF.

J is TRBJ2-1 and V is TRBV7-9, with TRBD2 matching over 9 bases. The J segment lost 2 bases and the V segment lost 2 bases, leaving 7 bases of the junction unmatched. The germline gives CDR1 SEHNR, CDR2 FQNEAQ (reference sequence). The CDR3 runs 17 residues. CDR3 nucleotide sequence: TGTGCCAGCAGCTTAAGGGGTAGCGGGGGCCCCTACAATGAGCAGTTCTTC. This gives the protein CASSLRGSGGPYNEQFF.

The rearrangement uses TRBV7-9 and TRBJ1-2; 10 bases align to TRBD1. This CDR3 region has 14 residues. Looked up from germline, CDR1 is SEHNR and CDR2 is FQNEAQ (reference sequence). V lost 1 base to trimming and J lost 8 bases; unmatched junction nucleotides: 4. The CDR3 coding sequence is TGTGCCAGCAGCTTAGGGGACAGGGGTTACGGCTACACCTTC. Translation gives CASSLGDRGYGYTF.

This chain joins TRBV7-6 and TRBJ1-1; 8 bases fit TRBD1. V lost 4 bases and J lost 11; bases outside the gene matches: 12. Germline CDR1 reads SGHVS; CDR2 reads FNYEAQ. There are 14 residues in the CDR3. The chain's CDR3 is CASSSGQGQDGAFF. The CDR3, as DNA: TGTGCCAGCAGCTCCGGACAGGGCCAGGATGGGGCTTTCTTT. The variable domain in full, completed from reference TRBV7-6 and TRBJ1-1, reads GAGVSQSPRYKVTKRGQDVALRCDPISGHVSLYWYRQALGQGPEFLTYFNYEAQQDKSGLPNDRFSAERPEGSISTLTIQRTEQRDSAMYRCASSSGQGQDGAFFGQGTRLTVV.

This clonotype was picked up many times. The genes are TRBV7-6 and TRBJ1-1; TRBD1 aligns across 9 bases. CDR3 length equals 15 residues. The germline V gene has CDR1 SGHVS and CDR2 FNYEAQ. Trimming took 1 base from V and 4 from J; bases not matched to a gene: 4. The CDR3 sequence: CASSLGQGVGTEAFF. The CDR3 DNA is TGTGCCAGCAGCTTAGGACAGGGGGTCGGCACTGAAGCTTTCTTT.

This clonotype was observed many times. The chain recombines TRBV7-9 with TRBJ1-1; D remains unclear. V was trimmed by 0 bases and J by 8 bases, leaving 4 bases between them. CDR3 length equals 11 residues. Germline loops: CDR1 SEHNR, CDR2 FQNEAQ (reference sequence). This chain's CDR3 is CASSLAQEAFF. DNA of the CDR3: TGTGCCAGCAGCTTAGCCCAAGAAGCTTTCTTT.

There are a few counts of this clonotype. CDR3 protein: CASSHDRGKRYEQYV. DNA for the CDR3: TGTGCCAGCAGCCACGACAGGGGGAAGAGGTACGAGCAGTACGTC. The chain employs TRBV6-2 or TRBV6-3 and TRBJ2-7; 9 positions agree with TRBD1. The CDR3 covers 15 residues. From germline, CDR1 is MNHEY and CDR2 SVGEGT. Trimming took 6 bases from V and 4 from J; bases not matched to a gene: 10.

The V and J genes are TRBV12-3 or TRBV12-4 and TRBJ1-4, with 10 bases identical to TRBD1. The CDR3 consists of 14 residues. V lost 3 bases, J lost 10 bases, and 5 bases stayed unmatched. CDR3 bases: TGTGCCAGCAGTTTGACAGGGGGCCGAGGAAAACTGTTTTTT. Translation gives CASSLTGGRGKLFF.

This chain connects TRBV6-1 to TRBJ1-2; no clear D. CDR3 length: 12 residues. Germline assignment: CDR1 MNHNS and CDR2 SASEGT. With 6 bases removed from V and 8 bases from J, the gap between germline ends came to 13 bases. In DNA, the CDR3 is TGTGCCAGCAGCTCTGACCCCTTGGGCTACACCTTC. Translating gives CASSSDPLGYTF.

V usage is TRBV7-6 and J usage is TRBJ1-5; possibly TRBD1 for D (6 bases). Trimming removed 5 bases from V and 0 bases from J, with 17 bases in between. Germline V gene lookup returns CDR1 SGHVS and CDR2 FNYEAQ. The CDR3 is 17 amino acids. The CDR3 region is CASSPRAGQYSNQPQHF. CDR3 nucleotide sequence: TGTGCCAGCAGCCCCCGGGCCGGACAGTATAGCAATCAGCCCCAGCATTTT.